The TCR beta chain described here comes from a study of T cell responses to AZD1222 COVID-19 vaccine. Study as a whole: Some second doses came at about 4 weeks and others at about 12 weeks; these were pooled.

CDR3 length equals 12 residues. Germline lookup yields CDR1 SEHNR and CDR2 FQNEAQ (reference sequence). V lost 3 bases, J lost 6 bases, and 9 bases lay in between. The data were produced by immunoSEQ multiplex PCR, yet TCRdb's version contains in-frame clones alone and is incomplete. The table has approximately 140,000 clones, roughly 90% seen once; the top ten hold under 3.5%. This clone has just a few counts. The gene calls are TRBV7-9 and TRBJ2-7; D might be TRBD2 (6 bases). The receptor comes from an adult in good health. Sequenced here: peripheral blood, sampled on day 0 of AZD1222 vaccination. The CDR3 region has the DNA TGTGCCAGCAGCTTGGGACTCCTCGAGCAGTACTTC. This codes for CASSLGLLEQYF.